This paragraph reports one T cell receptor beta chain. TCRdb's table, derived via immunoSEQ multiplex PCR, lists solely in-frame clones and lacks some. Of about 88,000 clones listed, about 88% were seen once; the top ten hold 3.5% to 4.5%. The CDR3 sequence is 15 residues long. CDR1 KGHDR and CDR2 SFDVKD come from the germline V gene. The data derive from a study of T cell responses to AZD1222 COVID-19 vaccine. Study-wide background: Second-dose groups at about 4 or about 12 weeks were pooled.

The chain recombines TRBV24-1 with TRBJ2-5, with 9 bases aligning to TRBD2. This clonotype was sampled from an adult in good health. This material consisted of peripheral blood, taken on day 0 of AZD1222 vaccination. For the CDR3, the DNA is TGTGCACATGTGGGGAGAGCGGGGGGCCAAGAGACCCAGTACTTC. Translation: CAHVGRAGGQETQYF.